This T cell receptor beta chain was captured in a study of PD-1 blockade in mismatch repair-deficient tumors. The overall study: Patients had some twelve mismatch repair-deficient cancer types, all previously treated and progressing.

The CDR3 has 14 residues. V lost 5 bases, J lost 5 bases, and 13 bases lay in between. Germline loops: CDR1 SEHNR, CDR2 FQNEAQ (reference sequence). This clone was detected only a few times. Assay: immunoSEQ multiplex PCR; the TCRdb copy retains only in-frame clones and omits some. This repertoire shows some 97,000 clones, 82% found once; its top ten account for 6.3%. The TCR was taken from an adult with mismatch repair-deficient cancer. The chain carries TRBV7-9 and TRBJ1-5; TRBD1 might be the D (6 bases). The sample consisted of peripheral blood, taken 36 weeks after starting pembrolizumab. This CDR3 is CASSQQEGDQPQHF. Here the CDR3 DNA reads TGTGCCAGCAGCCAACAGGAGGGGGATCAGCCCCAGCATTTT.